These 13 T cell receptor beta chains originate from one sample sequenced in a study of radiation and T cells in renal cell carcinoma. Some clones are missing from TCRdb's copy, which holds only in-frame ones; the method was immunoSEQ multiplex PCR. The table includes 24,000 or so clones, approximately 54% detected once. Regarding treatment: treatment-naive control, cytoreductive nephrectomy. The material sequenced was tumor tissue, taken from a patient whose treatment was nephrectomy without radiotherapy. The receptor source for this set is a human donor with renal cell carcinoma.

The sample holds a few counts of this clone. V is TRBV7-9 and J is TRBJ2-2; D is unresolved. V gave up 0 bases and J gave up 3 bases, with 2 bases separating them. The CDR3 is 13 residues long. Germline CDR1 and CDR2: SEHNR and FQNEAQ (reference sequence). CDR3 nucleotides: TGTGCCAGCAGCTTAGCCTACACCGGGGAGCTGTTTTTT. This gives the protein CASSLAYTGELFF.

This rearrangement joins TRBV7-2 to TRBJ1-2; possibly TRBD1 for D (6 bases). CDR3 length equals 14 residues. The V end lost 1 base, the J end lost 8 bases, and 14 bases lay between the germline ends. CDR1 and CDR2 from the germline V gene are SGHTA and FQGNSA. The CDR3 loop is CASSLGDTGRGYTF. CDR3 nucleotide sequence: TGTGCCAGCAGCTTAGGAGACACAGGGCGGGGCTACACCTTC.

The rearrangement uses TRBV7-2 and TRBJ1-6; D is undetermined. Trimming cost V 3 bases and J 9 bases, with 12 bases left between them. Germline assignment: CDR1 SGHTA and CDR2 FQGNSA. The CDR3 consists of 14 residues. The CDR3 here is CASSLGSWGSPLHF. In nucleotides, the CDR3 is TGTGCCAGCAGCTTGGGCAGTTGGGGTTCACCCCTCCACTTT.

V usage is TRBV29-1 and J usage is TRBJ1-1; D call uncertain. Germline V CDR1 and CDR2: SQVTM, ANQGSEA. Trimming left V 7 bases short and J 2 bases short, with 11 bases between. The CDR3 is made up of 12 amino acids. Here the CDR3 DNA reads TGCAGCGGGCGCCGGGGTAACACTGAAGCTTTCTTT. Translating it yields CSGRRGNTEAFF.

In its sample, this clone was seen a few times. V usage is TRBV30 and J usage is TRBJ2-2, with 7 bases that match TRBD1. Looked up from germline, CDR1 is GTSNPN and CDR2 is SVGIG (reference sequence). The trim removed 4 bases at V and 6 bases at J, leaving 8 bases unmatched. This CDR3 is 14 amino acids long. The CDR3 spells CAWMGWDSAGELFF. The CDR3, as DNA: TGTGCCTGGATGGGGTGGGACAGTGCCGGGGAGCTGTTTTTT.

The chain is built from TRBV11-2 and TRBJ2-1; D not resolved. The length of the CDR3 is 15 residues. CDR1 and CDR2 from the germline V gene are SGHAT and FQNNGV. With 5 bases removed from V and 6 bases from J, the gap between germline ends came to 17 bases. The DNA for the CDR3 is TGTGCCAGCAGCCAAGATAGGACCGAAAGCAATGAGCAGTTCTTC. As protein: CASSQDRTESNEQFF.

The CDR3 is CASSLGRQNQETQYF. For the CDR3, the DNA is TGTGCCAGCAGCTTAGGGCGTCAGAACCAAGAGACCCAGTACTTC. The J gene is TRBJ2-5, the V gene TRBV7-2; D gene ambiguous. The germline gives CDR1 SGHTA, CDR2 FQGNSA. The CDR3 contains 15 residues. V was shortened by 1 base and J by 0 bases, with 9 bases between the two germline ends.

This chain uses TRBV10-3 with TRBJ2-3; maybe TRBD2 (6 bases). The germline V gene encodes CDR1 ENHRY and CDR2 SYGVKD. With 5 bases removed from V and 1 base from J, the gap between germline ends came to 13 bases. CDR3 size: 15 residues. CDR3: CAISSLGGGTDTQYF. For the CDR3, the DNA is TGTGCCATCAGTAGCTTGGGCGGGGGCACAGATACGCAGTATTTT.

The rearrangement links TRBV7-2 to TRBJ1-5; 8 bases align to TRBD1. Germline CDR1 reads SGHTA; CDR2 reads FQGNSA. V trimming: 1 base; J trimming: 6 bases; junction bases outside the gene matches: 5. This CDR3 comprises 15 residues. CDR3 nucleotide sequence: TGTGCCAGCAGCTTAGGCCAGGGGGCGGGTCAGCCCCAGCATTTT. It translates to CASSLGQGAGQPQHF.

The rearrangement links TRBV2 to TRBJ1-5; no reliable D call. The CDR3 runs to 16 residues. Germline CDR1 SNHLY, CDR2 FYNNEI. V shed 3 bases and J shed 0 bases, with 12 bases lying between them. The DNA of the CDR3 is TGTGCCAGCAGTGACCTTAAGAGGAATAGCAATCAGCCCCAGCATTTT. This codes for CASSDLKRNSNQPQHF.

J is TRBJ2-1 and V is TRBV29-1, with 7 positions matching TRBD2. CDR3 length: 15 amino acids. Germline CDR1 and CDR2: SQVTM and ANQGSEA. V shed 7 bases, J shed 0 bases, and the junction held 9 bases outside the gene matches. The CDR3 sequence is CSARSSGSSYNEQFF. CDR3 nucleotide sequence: TGCAGCGCCAGATCTAGCGGAAGCTCCTACAATGAGCAGTTCTTC.

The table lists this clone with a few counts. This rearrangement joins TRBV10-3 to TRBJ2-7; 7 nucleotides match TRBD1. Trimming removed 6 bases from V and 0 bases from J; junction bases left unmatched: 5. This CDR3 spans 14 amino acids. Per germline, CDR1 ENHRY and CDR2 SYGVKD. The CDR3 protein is CAIRLDRASYEQYF. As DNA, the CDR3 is TGTGCCATCAGGTTAGACAGGGCCTCCTACGAGCAGTACTTC.

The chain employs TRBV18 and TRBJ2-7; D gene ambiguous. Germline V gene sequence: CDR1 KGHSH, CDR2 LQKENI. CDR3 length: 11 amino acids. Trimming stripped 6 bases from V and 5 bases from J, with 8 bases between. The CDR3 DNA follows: TGTGCCAGCTCTTCATCGAACGAGCAGTACTTC. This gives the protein CASSSSNEQYF.